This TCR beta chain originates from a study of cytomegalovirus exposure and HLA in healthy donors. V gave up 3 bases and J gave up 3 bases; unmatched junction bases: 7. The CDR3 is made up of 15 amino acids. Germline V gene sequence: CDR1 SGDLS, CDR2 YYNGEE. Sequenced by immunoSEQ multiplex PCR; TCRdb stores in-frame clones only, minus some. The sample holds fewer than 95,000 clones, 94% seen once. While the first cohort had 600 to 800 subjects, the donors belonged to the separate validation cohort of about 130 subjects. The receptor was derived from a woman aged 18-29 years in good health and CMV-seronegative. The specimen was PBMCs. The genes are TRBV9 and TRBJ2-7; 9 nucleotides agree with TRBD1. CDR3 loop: CASSGPQGAVYEQYF. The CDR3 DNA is TGTGCCAGCAGCGGTCCACAGGGGGCGGTCTACGAGCAGTACTTC.